The 7 T cell receptor beta chains given below trace back to one sample, sequenced in a study of blood T cell repertoires in COVID-19. The repertoire was sequenced with immunoSEQ multiplex PCR; TCRdb's copy has only in-frame clones and lacks some. The repertoire holds tens of thousands of clones, with 70% to 90% as singletons. The specimen sequenced was peripheral blood. Receptors were obtained from an elderly woman with acute or convalescent COVID-19.

The chain has TRBV21-1 and TRBJ2-7; TRBD2, the D gene given by the table, was not confirmed from the DNA. TRBV21-1 is reported as a pseudogene. The CDR3 sequence is 15 residues long. The CDR3 here is CASSKASDFSYEQYF. In nucleotides, the CDR3 is TGTGCCAGCAGCAAAGCGAGTGACTTCTCCTACGAGCAGTACTTC.

The rearrangement joins TRBV5-1 to TRBJ2-1; 9 bases agree with TRBD2. Trimming took 0 bases from V and 7 from J; bases not matched to a gene: 8. The CDR3 extends over 16 amino acids. Per germline, CDR1 SGHRS and CDR2 YFSETQ. The CDR3 loop reads CASSLGGSGGRNEQFF. In DNA form, the CDR3 reads TGCGCCAGCAGCTTGGGAGGTAGCGGGGGAAGGAATGAGCAGTTCTTC.

The rearrangement links TRBV10-3 to TRBJ1-2; 11 bases agree with TRBD1. The J segment lost 7 bases and the V segment lost 3 bases, leaving 10 bases of the junction unmatched. Germline V gene lookup returns CDR1 ENHRY and CDR2 SYGVKD. CDR3 length: 16 residues. In DNA, the CDR3 is TGTGCCATCAGTGATTCCTGGACAGGGGGCCTTGCTGGCTACACCTTC. Translated, it gives CAISDSWTGGLAGYTF.

The V call is TRBV7-9, the J call TRBJ1-6, with 7 bases that match TRBD1. The CDR3 loop spans 15 amino acids. V shed 4 bases and J 4 bases; nucleotides not matched to a gene: 4. Germline loops: CDR1 SEHNR, CDR2 FQNEAQ (reference sequence). The CDR3 here is CASSSAGQYNSPLHF. In DNA, the CDR3 is TGTGCCAGCAGCTCAGCGGGACAGTATAATTCACCCCTCCACTTT.

This chain joins TRBV7-2 and TRBJ2-2, with TRBD2 as a possible D gene (6 bases). The CDR3 has 16 amino acids. Trimming pared 0 bases from V and 4 bases from J, leaving 12 bases between. From germline, CDR1 is SGHTA and CDR2 FQGNSA. CDR3 in DNA: TGTGCCAGCAGCTTAGCGAGTCTAGCGAGCACCGGGGAGCTGTTTTTT. Protein product: CASSLASLASTGELFF. The entire variable domain, with the rest obtained from reference TRBV7-2 and TRBJ2-2, is as follows: GAGVSQSPSNKVTEKGKDVELRCDPISGHTALYWYRQSLGQGLEFLIYFQGNSAPDKSGLPSDRFSAERTGGSVSTLTIQRTQQEDSAVYLCASSLASLASTGELFFGEGSRLTVL.

The rearrangement joins TRBV4-3 to TRBJ2-6; no clear D. Germline CDR1 LGHNA, CDR2 YSLEER. The CDR3 is 17 amino acids. V was clipped by 4 bases and J by 0 bases, with 13 bases between them. The CDR3 is CASSRPRPGSGANVLTF. The CDR3 coding sequence is TGCGCCAGCAGCCGGCCTCGCCCTGGCTCTGGGGCCAACGTCCTGACTTTC.

This clone was recorded a few times. The chain carries TRBV27 and TRBJ1-5; D not certain. V shed 6 bases and J shed 9 bases, with 12 bases lying between them. The CDR3 has 12 amino acids. Germline CDR1 MNHEY, CDR2 SMNVEV (reference sequence). In DNA form, the CDR3 reads TGTGCCAGCAGGAGAGGGTCACCGCCCCAGCATTTT. Protein sequence: CASRRGSPPQHF.